This entry lists 14 T cell receptor beta chains sequenced from one sample in a study of blood T cell repertoires in COVID-19. Sequencing was performed with immunoSEQ multiplex PCR; in TCRdb, only in-frame clones are kept and a portion is missing. The sample lists approximately 170,000 clones; about 88% were seen once. The sequenced sample was peripheral blood. The receptor source for this set is a woman of 80 years or more with acute or convalescent COVID-19.

The chain combines TRBV29-1 with TRBJ1-2, with D perhaps TRBD1 (6 bases). The ends were cut back, 6 bases at V and 3 bases at J, with 11 bases in the middle. This CDR3 has 12 residues. Germline CDR1 and CDR2: SQVTM and ANQGSEA. CDR3 amino acids: CSVGEGDYGYTF. DNA of the CDR3: TGCAGCGTGGGGGAGGGGGACTATGGCTACACCTTC.

This clone was recorded only once. The sample carries other DNA sequences with the same CDR3. This chain links TRBV4-2 with TRBJ2-3, with TRBD2 matching 14 bases. Trimming cost V 4 bases and J 1 base; bases outside gene matches: 1. The CDR3 runs 16 residues. Germline CDR1 LGHNA, CDR2 YNFKEQ. CDR3 bases: TGTGCCAGCAGCCCGACTAGCGGGGGGGGCACAGATACGCAGTATTTT. As protein: CASSPTSGGGTDTQYF.

This clone has only a few counts. The chain links TRBV18 to TRBJ2-6; D gene ambiguous. Trimming pared 1 base from V and 0 bases from J, leaving 10 bases between. The CDR3 runs 17 residues. Per germline, CDR1 KGHSH and CDR2 LQKENI. DNA of the CDR3: TGTGCCAGCTCACCACGTCGCGGAAGCTCTGGGGCCAACGTCCTGACTTTC. It is translated as CASSPRRGSSGANVLTF.

The rearrangement joins TRBV11-3 to TRBJ2-1, with 7 bases lining up with TRBD2. The length of the CDR3 is 14 residues. CDR1 is SGHNT and CDR2 is YENEEA in the germline V gene. Losses at the gene ends were 1 base for V and 8 bases for J; bases not matched to a gene: 5. The CDR3: CASSLGGGLDEQFF. In nucleotides, the CDR3 is TGTGCCAGCAGCTTAGGGGGGGGGTTGGATGAGCAGTTCTTC.

The chain links TRBV18 to TRBJ2-7, with D unresolved. V was clipped by 4 bases and J by 3 bases, with 13 bases between them. CDR1 and CDR2 from the germline V gene are KGHSH and LQKENI. This CDR3 region has 14 residues. The CDR3 loop is CASSLNTAFYEQYF. In nucleotides, the CDR3 is TGTGCCAGCTCACTAAATACCGCGTTCTACGAGCAGTACTTC.

The chain links TRBV25-1 to TRBJ2-7; D is perhaps TRBD2 (5 bases). Germline V gene sequence: CDR1 MGHDK, CDR2 SYGVNS. With 7 bases removed from V and 1 base from J, the gap between germline ends came to 8 bases. The CDR3 covers 12 residues. The DNA for the CDR3 is TGTGCCAGCACGGGGAGTTCCTACGAGCAGTACTTC. The encoded protein is CASTGSSYEQYF.

V usage is TRBV2 and J usage is TRBJ1-4, with 9 bases fitting TRBD1. This CDR3 is built from 15 residues. V lost 4 bases, J lost 7 bases, and 7 bases stayed unmatched. Germline V gives CDR1 SNHLY, CDR2 FYNNEI. CDR3 amino acids: CASSARQGGLEKLFF. CDR3 nucleotide sequence: TGTGCCAGCAGTGCCCGACAGGGGGGTCTTGAAAAACTGTTTTTT.

This chain links TRBV7-2 with TRBJ1-1; 7 bases fit TRBD1. V was pared by 4 bases and J by 4 bases, with 9 bases of the junction left unmatched. This CDR3 spans 15 amino acids. The germline V gene has CDR1 SGHTA and CDR2 FQGNSA. In DNA form, the CDR3 reads TGTGCCAGCAGCTCCCGACAGGGAAAAAGCACTGAAGCTTTCTTT. Protein: CASSSRQGKSTEAFF.

The CDR3 reads CASSPASRDRTRTEAFF. The CDR3 coding sequence is TGTGCCAGCAGCCCAGCTTCCCGGGACAGGACGAGGACTGAAGCTTTCTTT. V gene TRBV7-3 combines with J gene TRBJ1-1; TRBD1 aligns across 8 bases. The CDR3 has 17 amino acids. With 5 bases clipped from V and 5 bases from J, the junction kept 16 bases outside the gene matches. Germline V gives CDR1 SGHTA, CDR2 FQGTGA.

The chain carries TRBV29-1 and TRBJ1-1; tentative D call: TRBD1 (5 bases). V was clipped by 5 bases and J by 5 bases, with 15 bases between them. Looked up from germline, CDR1 is SQVTM and CDR2 is ANQGSEA. CDR3 length: 13 residues. In DNA form, the CDR3 reads TGCAGCGTTCTTGGGGGGGGTAGAACTGAAGCTTTCTTT. Translating it yields CSVLGGGRTEAFF.

The J gene is TRBJ1-2, the V gene TRBV18; 12 nucleotides agree with TRBD1. Trimming at V came to 3 bases and at J to 8 bases, leaving 4 bases not matched to a gene. Per germline, CDR1 KGHSH and CDR2 LQKENI. This CDR3 has 14 residues. CDR3 residues: CASSPGQGAQGYTF. In DNA, the CDR3 is TGTGCCAGCTCACCGGGACAGGGGGCGCAAGGCTACACCTTC.

The chain joins TRBV20-1 to TRBJ1-2; D remains unclear. V was trimmed by 7 bases and J by 13 bases, leaving 13 bases between them. In germline, CDR1 is DFQATT, CDR2 SNEGSKA (reference sequence). This CDR3 spans 9 amino acids. CDR3 nucleotide sequence: TGCAGTGGCCCGACACCGTTCACCTTC. Translating gives CSGPTPFTF.

The chain combines TRBV2 with TRBJ2-1, with D perhaps matching TRBD2 (6 bases). The germline V gene has CDR1 SNHLY and CDR2 FYNNEI. This CDR3 is built from 16 residues. Between the trimmed V and J ends, which lost 2 bases and 0 bases, there was a span of 11 bases. The CDR3 DNA reads TGTGCCAGCAGTGAATATAGCGGTATCTCCTACAATGAGCAGTTCTTC. As protein: CASSEYSGISYNEQFF.

The chain couples TRBV6-5 to TRBJ2-3, with TRBD2 matching 12 bases. The V gene end was trimmed by 7 bases and the J gene end by 6 bases; junction bases not matched to a gene: 8. CDR1 and CDR2 from the germline V gene are MNHEY and SVGAGI. CDR3 length: 15 amino acids. CDR3 nucleotides: TGTGCCAGCACCGGACTAGCGGGATTGCGGGATACGCAGTATTTT. Its protein product is CASTGLAGLRDTQYF.